The 19 T cell receptor beta chains reported below all come from one sample, sequenced in a study of T cell repertoires in cytomegalovirus infection. TCRdb reprocessed the reads via MiXCR and lists one record per CDR3 protein. The data contain 900,000 to 950,000 distinct CDR3 sequences, around 30% of them singletons. No antigen is known for these receptors. The material sequenced was cultured CD8+ T cells from PBMCs, taken from culture after CMV antigen stimulation. These receptors originate from a human donor in good health (CMV status not recorded). Some clones in this sample may be carry-over from other donors' samples.

The chain joins TRBV6-6 to TRBJ2-1; TRBD2 agrees at 14 bases. Trimming cost V 7 bases and J 4 bases; bases outside gene matches: 9. The CDR3 length is 17 residues. CDR1 is MNHNY, CDR2 SVGAGI, per germline (reference sequence). The CDR3 region has the DNA TGTGCCAGCAACTTCGGGACTAGCGGGGGACTTTACAATGAGCAGTTCTTC. As protein: CASNFGTSGGLYNEQFF.

This clonotype was seen only a few times. The chain joins TRBV4-3 to TRBJ2-1, with unresolved D. Germline V gives CDR1 LGHNA, CDR2 YSLEER. The germline V and J ends were trimmed by 0 bases and 2 bases, with 8 bases remaining between them. The CDR3 contains 15 residues. CDR3 DNA sequence: TGCGCCAGCAGCCAAGATCCCGAAGCCTACAATGAGCAGTTCTTC. This codes for CASSQDPEAYNEQFF.

This clonotype showed up many times. The chain couples TRBV7-6 to TRBJ2-2; 13 nucleotides match TRBD2. The CDR3 runs 17 residues. Trimming took 6 bases from V and 0 from J; bases not matched to a gene: 4. CDR1 is SGHVS, CDR2 FNYEAQ, per germline. The CDR3 loop is CASSTTSGGPNTGELFF. In nucleotides, the CDR3 is TGTGCCAGCAGTACGACTAGCGGGGGGCCGAACACCGGGGAGCTGTTTTTT. Based on the CDR3 plus reference TRBV7-6 and TRBJ2-2, the full variable domain is GAGVSQSPRYKVTKRGQDVALRCDPISGHVSLYWYRQALGQGPEFLTYFNYEAQQDKSGLPNDRFSAERPEGSISTLTIQRTEQRDSAMYRCASSTTSGGPNTGELFFGEGSRLTVL.

A single count supports this clonotype. Just one base apart from a much larger clone, this may be a read error. The chain is built from TRBV7-2 and TRBJ2-7; D remains unclear. This CDR3 comprises 15 residues. Germline CDR1 reads SGHTA; CDR2 reads FQGNSA. In DNA, the CDR3 is TGTGTCAGCAGCTTAGGCCCTAGTATAGCCTACGAGCAGTACGTC. Its protein is CVSSLGPSIAYEQYV.

Ten or more counts support this clonotype. One end of the junction is discordant with germline, which a read error may explain. The chain joins TRBV7-9 to TRBJ1-6; tentative D call: TRBD1 (6 bases). This CDR3 region has 13 residues. Germline V gene lookup returns CDR1 SEHNR and CDR2 FQNEAQ (reference sequence). The CDR3 DNA reads as TGTGCCAGCAGCGCAGGGGAGAATTTACCCCTCCACTTT. This encodes CASSAGENLPLHF.

The rearrangement links TRBV12-3 or TRBV12-4 to TRBJ2-2; 8 nucleotides match TRBD1. This CDR3 region has 15 residues. V dropped 5 bases and J dropped 4; count of bases not matched to a gene: 6. The CDR3 coding sequence is TGTGCCAGCAGTAGCGGACAGGGATTCACCGGGGAGCTGTTTTTT. It translates to CASSSGQGFTGELFF.

Note on this clonotype: A much larger clone differs by one base, so this may be a read error. The V and J genes are TRBV7-9 and TRBJ1-1; unclear D gene. Trimming left V 5 bases short and J 2 bases short, with 9 bases between. This CDR3 has 13 amino acids. CDR1 and CDR2 from the germline V gene are SEHNR and FQNEAQ (reference sequence). CDR3 loop: CASSTNINTEAFF. CDR3 sequence (DNA): TGTGCCAGCAGCACGAACATAAACACTGAAGCTTTCTTT.

This clonotype has just a few counts. The chain has TRBV6-8 and TRBJ2-2, with D uncertain. Germline assignment: CDR1 MNHGY and CDR2 SAAAGT. Trimming removed 5 bases at V and 6 bases at J, with 7 bases between. The CDR3 spans 12 residues. CDR3 region: CASSGLAGELFF. The CDR3 DNA reads TGTGCCAGCAGTGGCCTTGCCGGGGAGCTGTTTTTT.

The chain is built from TRBV6-1 and TRBJ1-2, with no clear D. V was cut by 1 base and J by 3 bases, with 9 bases left in between. The CDR3 spans 14 residues. CDR1 is MNHNS, CDR2 SASEGT, per germline. The CDR3 reads CASSEGVQYYGYTF. The DNA for the CDR3 is TGTGCCAGCAGTGAAGGAGTACAGTACTATGGCTACACCTTC.

The J gene is TRBJ2-7, the V gene TRBV19; 7 bases agree with TRBD2. With V trimmed by 5 bases and J by 4 bases, 14 bases remained unmatched. The CDR3 contains 16 residues. CDR1 is LNHDA and CDR2 is SQIVND in the germline V gene (reference sequence). The CDR3 loop reads CASSPGEGASVYEQYF. The CDR3 nucleotides are TGTGCCAGTAGTCCTGGGGAGGGCGCCAGTGTTTACGAGCAGTACTTC. Using reference TRBV19 and TRBJ2-7 for the parts outside the CDR3, the full variable domain is DGGITQSPKYLFRKEGQNVTLSCEQNLNHDAMYWYRQDPGQGLRLIYYSQIVNDFQKGDIAEGYSVSREKKESFPLTVTSAQKNPTAFYLCASSPGEGASVYEQYFGPGTRLTVT.

There are a few counts of this clonotype. The chain uses TRBV6-2 or TRBV6-3 and TRBJ2-7; D is ambiguous. The CDR3 extends over 13 amino acids. The V and J ends lost 2 bases and 2 bases respectively, with 7 bases between them. Germline CDR1 is MNHEY and CDR2 is SVGEGT. The DNA for the CDR3 is TGTGCCAGCAGTTACACAGCTACCTACGAGCAGTACGTC. Protein sequence: CASSYTATYEQYV.

The V call is TRBV7-2, the J call TRBJ2-7; the match to TRBD2 covers 7 bases. CDR3 length: 15 amino acids. In germline, CDR1 is SGHTA, CDR2 FQGNSA. This chain's CDR3 is CAGSFGGGGPYEQYV. CDR3 nucleotide sequence: TGTGCCGGCAGCTTTGGGGGGGGAGGGCCCTACGAGCAGTACGTC.

The chain recombines TRBV20-1 with TRBJ2-7; D may be TRBD2 (5 bases). The CDR3 covers 15 residues. Germline V CDR1 and CDR2: DFQATT, SNEGSKA (reference sequence). Trimming shortened V by 1 base and J by 0 bases, and 13 bases separated the two germline ends. The CDR3 DNA reads as TGCAGTGCTAGAGTATGGAGCGGAAGCTCCTACGAGCAGTACGTC. Translation: CSARVWSGSSYEQYV.

This clonotype was counted a few times. This chain links TRBV6-1 with TRBJ2-1, with 7 bases matching TRBD1. The germline gives CDR1 MNHNS, CDR2 SASEGT. J lost 9 bases, V lost 6 bases, and 5 bases had no gene match. There are 12 residues in the CDR3. The CDR3 is CASRTSGGEQFF. CDR3 DNA sequence: TGTGCCAGCAGGACGTCAGGGGGTGAGCAGTTCTTC.

In regard to this clonotype: The junction does not match germline at one end; this may be a read error. V is TRBV4-1 and J is TRBJ2-7, with 7 bases matching TRBD2. The CDR3 has 15 residues. Per the germline V gene, CDR1 is MGHRA and CDR2 is YSYEKL. The CDR3 spells CASSQGLAVSYEQYF. The CDR3 bases are TGTGCCAGCAGCCAAGGCCTAGCGGTCTCCTACGAGCAGTACTTC.

The chain carries TRBV20-1 and TRBJ1-6; possible D gene TRBD1, 6 bases. V was cut by 6 bases and J by 10 bases, with 22 bases left in between. CDR3 length: 15 residues. Germline values: CDR1 DFQATT, CDR2 SNEGSKA (reference sequence). The CDR3 nucleotides are TGCAGTGCCCCCGTAGGGGGGAGGGGGAGGTCACCCCTCCACTTT. It encodes CSAPVGGRGRSPLHF.

This clonotype was observed a handful of times. The chain employs TRBV9 and TRBJ1-2; 9 bases fit TRBD1. V lost 6 bases and J lost 3; bases outside the gene matches: 3. This CDR3 is 13 amino acids long. Germline V CDR1 and CDR2: SGDLS, YYNGEE. In DNA form, the CDR3 reads TGTGCCAGCAAACGGGACAGGGACTATGGCTACACCTTC. Amino acids: CASKRDRDYGYTF.

V usage is TRBV11-1 and J usage is TRBJ2-7; D might be TRBD2 (6 bases). From germline, CDR1 is SGHAT and CDR2 FQDESV (reference sequence). V dropped 4 bases and J dropped 0 bases, with 25 bases sitting between them. There are 19 residues in the CDR3. In DNA form, the CDR3 reads TGTGCCAGCAGCTCAGGGATCTTGCACCTCCTGGGACTCTCCTACGAGCAGTACGTC. The encoded protein is CASSSGILHLLGLSYEQYV.

This clonotype was counted only a few times. The rearrangement uses TRBV15 and TRBJ1-2, with 7 bases that match TRBD1. Germline V lookup: CDR1 LNHNV, CDR2 YYDKDF (reference sequence). V gave up 4 bases and J gave up 4 bases; unmatched junction bases: 9. This CDR3 is built from 15 residues. The CDR3 region is CATSKSGDSTYGYTF. CDR3 in DNA: TGTGCCACCAGCAAGTCGGGGGACAGCACCTATGGCTACACCTTC. Combining the CDR3 with reference TRBV15 and TRBJ1-2 gives the whole variable domain DAMVIQNPRYQVTQFGKPVTLSCSQTLNHNVMYWYQQKSSQAPKLLFHYYDKDFNNEADTPDNFQSRRPNTSFCFLDIRSPGLGDTAMYLCATSKSGDSTYGYTFGSGTRLTVV.